The T cell receptor (beta chain) described here comes from a study of blood T cell repertoires in COVID-19. Across the study: Samples taken during acute and convalescent COVID-19 were collected in the United States, Italy and Spain.

V shed 0 bases, J shed 3 bases, and the junction held 8 bases outside the gene matches. The CDR3 is made up of 17 amino acids. Germline CDR1 reads SGDLS; CDR2 reads YYNGEE. Measured with immunoSEQ multiplex PCR; TCRdb has only the in-frame clones, and not every one. This sample has more than 350,000 clones; 85% to 90% occur once, and the top ten carry roughly 0.99%. The sample consisted of PBMCs or T cells enriched from blood (not recorded which). The rearrangement links TRBV9 to TRBJ2-7; 11 positions match TRBD2. This TCR derives from a young man who had recovered from COVID-19. CDR3 coding DNA: TGTGCCAGCAGCGTAGGGGCGGGGACTAGCGGCTTCTACGAGCAGTACTTC. Its translation: CASSVGAGTSGFYEQYF.